Presented here are 27 T cell receptor beta chains from one specimen sequenced in a study of post-analysis software for immune sequencing data. Study observations and caveats: Controls showed lower frequencies than patients for five TRBV segments, and TRBV5-6, TRBV5-1 and TRBV20-1 were among these.

Prepared libraries of TCR beta cDNA carried unique molecular identifiers. TCRdb processed the PCR reads anew with MiXCR; each CDR3 protein has one entry. This table holds approximately 460,000 distinct CDR3 sequences, less than 45% found once. The antigens for these receptors are not known. Sequenced sample: blood. These receptors were obtained from a girl aged 5 to 17 with multiple sclerosis.

This clonotype was detected only a few times. V usage is TRBV6-6 and J usage is TRBJ2-7, with D perhaps TRBD1 or TRBD2 (5 bases each). Per germline, CDR1 MNHNY and CDR2 SVGAGI (reference sequence). The ends were cut back, 6 bases at V and 5 bases at J, with 17 bases in the middle. The length of the CDR3 is 14 residues. In nucleotides, the CDR3 is TGTGCCAGCAGACTATCCAGGGACCTTGACGAGCAGTACTTC. Translation gives CASRLSRDLDEQYF.

This clonotype was found a few times. The genes are TRBV6-5 and TRBJ1-1; 8 nucleotides agree with TRBD1. The CDR3 is 13 residues long. Germline CDR1 and CDR2: MNHEY and SVGAGI. The junction had 2 bases not matched to a gene; V was cut back by 6 bases and J by 2 bases. CDR3: CASRAGGNTEAFF. For the CDR3, the DNA is TGTGCCAGCAGGGCAGGGGGCAACACTGAAGCTTTCTTT.

In the case of this clonotype: The junction and the germline gene differ at one end; a read error may be behind it. The CDR3 is CASSLWGGSSYNEQFF. The CDR3 DNA is TGTGCCAGCAGTTTATGGGGCGGGAGCTCCTACAATGAACAGTTCTTC. The V gene is TRBV28, the J gene TRBJ2-1; the match to TRBD2 covers 7 bases. The CDR3 spans 16 residues. CDR1 MDHEN and CDR2 SYDVKM come from the germline V gene.

This clonotype was picked up a small number of times. The gene calls are TRBV28 and TRBJ1-2; tentatively, D is TRBD1 (5 bases). From germline, CDR1 is MDHEN and CDR2 SYDVKM. Between the trimmed V and J ends, which lost 6 bases and 2 bases, there was a span of 10 bases. This CDR3 has 13 residues. The CDR3, as DNA: TGTGCCAGCAGCCGTGGGACCAACTATGGCTACACCTTC. It is translated as CASSRGTNYGYTF.

The rearrangement links TRBV7-6 to TRBJ2-1; TRBD2 agrees at 8 bases. The J segment lost 4 bases and the V segment lost 5 bases, leaving 7 bases of the junction unmatched. Germline-derived CDR1 and CDR2 are SGHVS and FNYEAQ. The CDR3 contains 15 residues. In DNA form, the CDR3 reads TGTGCCAGCAGCCCCCAAGCGGGAGCTTACAATGAGCAGTTCTTC. Translating gives CASSPQAGAYNEQFF.

This chain links TRBV2 with TRBJ2-1, with D maybe TRBD1 (6 bases). Trimming removed 7 bases at V and 13 bases at J, with 17 bases between. The CDR3 has 12 residues. The V gene's germline CDR1 is SNHLY and CDR2 FYNNEI. In DNA form, the CDR3 reads TGTGCCAGCATAAGACAGGCCGAACTTCAGTTCTTC. Protein sequence: CASIRQAELQFF.

V is TRBV7-2 and J is TRBJ1-6, with 8 bases fitting TRBD1. CDR3 length: 15 residues. The germline CDR1 and CDR2 sequences are SGHTA and FQGNSA. Trimming removed 7 bases from V and 8 bases from J; junction bases left unmatched: 10. The CDR3 spells CASNIRQGKDSPLHF. Here the CDR3 DNA reads TGTGCCAGCAACATACGACAGGGGAAAGATTCACCCCTCCACTTT. The whole variable domain, filled in from reference TRBV7-2 and TRBJ1-6, reads GAGVSQSPSNKVTEKGKDVELRCDPISGHTALYWYRQSLGQGLEFLIYFQGNSAPDKSGLPSDRFSAERTGGSVSTLTIQRTQQEDSAVYLCASNIRQGKDSPLHFGNGTRLTVT.

The V gene is TRBV28, the J gene TRBJ2-1; TRBD2 aligns across 10 bases. The V segment lost 6 bases and the J segment 8 bases; nucleotides outside the gene matches: 7. Germline assignment: CDR1 MDHEN and CDR2 SYDVKM. This CDR3 is 14 amino acids long. The chain's CDR3 is CASRLLAGRDEQFF. The DNA of the CDR3 is TGTGCCAGCAGGTTACTAGCGGGAAGGGATGAGCAGTTCTTC.

This clonotype showed up just a few times. V gene TRBV20-1 combines with J gene TRBJ2-5; 7 bases fit TRBD2. Trimming at V came to 3 bases and at J to 4 bases, leaving 11 bases not matched to a gene. CDR1 DFQATT and CDR2 SNEGSKA come from the germline V gene (reference sequence). The CDR3 length is 15 residues. The CDR3 sequence is CSARVQRGVPETQYF. In DNA form, the CDR3 reads TGCAGTGCTAGGGTTCAGCGGGGAGTGCCAGAGACCCAGTACTTC.

This clonotype was detected a few times. The chain joins TRBV7-6 to TRBJ1-1; D gene ambiguous. Trimming cost V 4 bases and J 2 bases, with 14 bases left between them. CDR3 size: 15 residues. From germline, CDR1 is SGHVS and CDR2 FNYEAQ. The CDR3 sequence: CASSSFRDINTEAFF. For the CDR3, the DNA is TGTGCCAGCAGCTCTTTCCGGGATATTAACACTGAAGCTTTCTTT.

This chain uses TRBV6-1 with TRBJ2-7, with 8 bases matching TRBD1. V lost 5 bases to trimming and J lost 3 bases; unmatched junction nucleotides: 3. CDR1 MNHNS and CDR2 SASEGT come from the germline V gene. The length of the CDR3 is 13 residues. DNA for the CDR3: TGTGCCAGCAGTACAGGGGGTCACTACGAGCAGTACTTC. Its translation: CASSTGGHYEQYF.

The chain is built from TRBV7-2 and TRBJ1-1; D is possibly TRBD1 (5 bases). The CDR3 sequence is 16 residues long. The germline V gene encodes CDR1 SGHTA and CDR2 FQGNSA. The V gene lost 1 base and the J gene lost 2 bases, with 14 bases spanning the gap. DNA of the CDR3: TGTGCCAGCAGCTTAGTGGCGGGGCGACTCAACACTGAAGCTTTCTTT. Its translation is CASSLVAGRLNTEAFF. Full variable domain (missing parts from reference TRBV7-2 and TRBJ1-1): GAGVSQSPSNKVTEKGKDVELRCDPISGHTALYWYRQSLGQGLEFLIYFQGNSAPDKSGLPSDRFSAERTGGSVSTLTIQRTQQEDSAVYLCASSLVAGRLNTEAFFGQGTRLTVV.

CDR3 amino acids: CASSLARDRAQFF. The CDR3 nucleotides are TGTGCCAGCAGCTTAGCTCGGGACAGGGCGCAGTTCTTC. The chain has TRBV7-2 and TRBJ2-1, with 9 bases matching TRBD1. The CDR3 spans 13 residues. Germline V gene lookup returns CDR1 SGHTA and CDR2 FQGNSA. The V segment lost 0 bases and the J segment 12 bases; nucleotides outside the gene matches: 3.

The chain employs TRBV7-9 and TRBJ2-1; 10 bases are a match to TRBD1. This CDR3 spans 15 amino acids. From germline, CDR1 is SEHNR and CDR2 FQNEAQ (reference sequence). V was clipped by 4 bases and J by 9 bases; unmatched bases: 9. CDR3 in amino acids: CASSSDRGLFTEQFF. CDR3 coding DNA: TGTGCCAGCAGCTCAGACAGGGGGCTTTTTACTGAGCAGTTCTTC.

The chain is built from TRBV5-1 and TRBJ2-4, with TRBD1 matching 10 bases. Judging by the DNA end, TRBJ2-7 fits better; the J call may be wrong. Germline assignment: CDR1 SGHRS and CDR2 YFSETQ. The CDR3 totals 15 residues. The CDR3 bases are TGCGCCAGCAGCTGGTCCGGGACAGGGGTTTACGAGCAGTACTTC. It is translated as CASSWSGTGVYEQYF.

The CDR3 is CASSHKETQYF. The CDR3, as DNA: TGTGCCAGCAGCCACAAAGAGACCCAGTACTTC. The chain combines TRBV13 with TRBJ2-7, with D unclear. The better agreement between TRBJ2-5 and the DNA end casts doubt on the J call. Germline CDR1 PRHDT, CDR2 FYEKMQ (reference sequence). The CDR3 covers 11 residues.

This clonotype was picked up a small number of times. The V and J genes are TRBV28 and TRBJ2-3; D is unresolved. The CDR3 sequence is 13 residues long. Trimming removed 6 bases from V and 6 bases from J, with 13 bases in between. Per the germline V gene, CDR1 is MDHEN and CDR2 is SYDVKM. The CDR3 bases are TGTGCCAGCAGACCAACCATCTCTGATACGCAGTATTTT. Amino acid sequence: CASRPTISDTQYF.

The rearrangement uses TRBV5-4 and TRBJ2-3; maybe TRBD2 (5 bases). CDR1 and CDR2 from the germline V gene are SGHNT and YYREEE (reference sequence). V was cut by 4 bases and J by 2 bases, with 11 bases left in between. The CDR3 is 14 residues long. The CDR3 loop is CASSTGFYTDTQYF. Here the CDR3 DNA reads TGTGCCAGCAGCACGGGATTTTACACAGATACGCAGTATTTT.

This clonotype was counted between two and nine times. The V call is TRBV27, the J call TRBJ1-2, with D hard to call. Germline V gene data show CDR1 as MNHEY and CDR2 as SMNVEV (reference sequence). This CDR3 is built from 14 residues. Deletions cut 1 base from V and 4 bases from J, with 10 bases between. CDR3 region: CASSLFPGLYGYTF. The CDR3 region has the DNA TGTGCCAGCAGTTTATTTCCAGGCCTCTATGGCTACACCTTC.

With regard to this clonotype: The junction departs from the called germline gene at one end, perhaps through a read error. The chain uses TRBV20-1 and TRBJ2-7; maybe TRBD1 (8 bases). The CDR3 consists of 13 residues. CDR1 is DFQATT and CDR2 is SNEGSKA in the germline V gene (reference sequence). The CDR3 region is CSARTGTTYKQYF. The CDR3 coding sequence is TGCAGTGCAAGGACAGGGACTACCTACAAGCAGTACTTC.

This clonotype showed up just a few times. The V gene is TRBV29-1, the J gene TRBJ1-2, with 8 bases lining up with TRBD1. CDR3 size: 15 residues. J gave up 4 bases and V 6 bases, and 13 bases lay outside the gene matches. Germline CDR1 is SQVTM and CDR2 is ANQGSEA. The DNA for the CDR3 is TGCAGCGTCGCGGCGTCCGGGACAGGAATCTATGGCTACACCTTC. Translation: CSVAASGTGIYGYTF.

This clonotype appeared a few times. The V call is TRBV3-1, the J call TRBJ2-5; 9 nucleotides agree with TRBD2. CDR3 size: 15 residues. After removal of 3 bases from V and 11 bases from J, the junction contained 13 bases not matched to a gene. Germline CDR1 LGHDT, CDR2 YNNKEL (reference sequence). The CDR3 nucleotides read TGTGCCAGCAGCCAGAAACCGACTAGCGGCCACGTGCAGTACTTC. The encoded protein is CASSQKPTSGHVQYF.

The rearrangement uses TRBV7-9 and TRBJ2-1, with 9 bases lining up with TRBD2. The V segment lost 5 bases and the J segment 6 bases; nucleotides outside the gene matches: 17. The CDR3 runs to 18 residues. Germline V CDR1 and CDR2: SEHNR, FQNEAQ (reference sequence). CDR3 sequence reads: CASSAPGLAGVGFNEQFF. The CDR3 DNA reads TGTGCCAGCAGCGCCCCGGGGTTAGCGGGAGTGGGTTTCAATGAGCAGTTCTTC.

The chain is built from TRBV3-1 and TRBJ2-1; 11 nucleotides align to TRBD2. CDR3 size: 17 residues. CDR1 and CDR2 (germline): LGHDT, YNNKEL (reference sequence). Losses at the gene ends were 1 base for V and 4 bases for J; bases not matched to a gene: 6. CDR3 in DNA: TGTGCCAGCAGCCAAGGGCTTCGACTAGCGGGATACAATGAGCAGTTCTTC. Residues: CASSQGLRLAGYNEQFF.

This clonotype occurred a few times. The genes are TRBV20-1 and TRBJ2-3; D remains ambiguous. The germline V gene has CDR1 DFQATT and CDR2 SNEGSKA (reference sequence). The CDR3 is 15 residues long. V was shortened by 0 bases and J by 1 base, with 11 bases between the two germline ends. The CDR3 bases are TGCAGTGCTAGAGATGGCGACGGAGGCACAGATACGCAGTATTTT. Translation: CSARDGDGGTDTQYF.

The chain employs TRBV10-3 and TRBJ1-6; D possibly corresponds to TRBD1 (5 bases). The ends were cut back, 6 bases at V and 5 bases at J, with 11 bases in the middle. This CDR3 spans 14 amino acids. Germline V CDR1 and CDR2: ENHRY, SYGVKD. CDR3 residues: CAIRGTVDNSPLHF. In DNA, the CDR3 is TGTGCCATCAGAGGGACGGTTGATAATTCACCCCTCCACTTT.

A word on this clonotype: A much larger clone lies a single base off, so this may be a read error. The chain carries TRBV29-1 and TRBJ2-1, with D possibly being TRBD2 (6 bases). This CDR3 is built from 13 residues. Trimming stripped 7 bases from V and 10 bases from J, with 20 bases between. Looked up from germline, CDR1 is SQVTM and CDR2 is ANQGSEA. The CDR3 here is CSARGALGDEQFF. CDR3 nucleotide sequence: TGCAGCGCCCGCGGGGCCCTAGGAGACGAGCAGTTCTTC.